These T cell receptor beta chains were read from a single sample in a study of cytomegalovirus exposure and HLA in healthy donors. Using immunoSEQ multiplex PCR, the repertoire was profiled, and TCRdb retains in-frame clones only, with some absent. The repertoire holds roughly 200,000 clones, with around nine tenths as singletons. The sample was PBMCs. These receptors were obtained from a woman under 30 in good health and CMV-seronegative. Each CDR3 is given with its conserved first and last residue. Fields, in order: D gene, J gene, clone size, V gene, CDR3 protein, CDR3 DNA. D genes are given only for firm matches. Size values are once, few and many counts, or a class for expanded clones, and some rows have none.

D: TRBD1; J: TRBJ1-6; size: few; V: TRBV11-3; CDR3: CASSLTGNNSPLHF; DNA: TGTGCCAGCAGCTTGACAGGGAATAATTCACCCCTCCACTTT
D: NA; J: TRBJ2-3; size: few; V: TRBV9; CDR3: CASSVARGRGDTQYF; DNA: TGTGCCAGCAGCGTAGCTAGGGGGAGAGGAGATACGCAGTATTTT
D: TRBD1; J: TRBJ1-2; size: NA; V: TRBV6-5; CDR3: CASSSPDRVSYGYTF; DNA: TGTGCCAGCAGTTCGCCGGACAGGGTTAGCTATGGCTACACCTTC
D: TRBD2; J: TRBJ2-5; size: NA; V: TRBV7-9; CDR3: CASSHRGGEETQYF; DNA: TGTGCCAGCAGCCACCGGGGGGGGGAAGAGACCCAGTACTTC
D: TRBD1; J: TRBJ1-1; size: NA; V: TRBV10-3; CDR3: CAITTGGDTEAFF; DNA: TGTGCCATCACTACAGGGGGGGACACTGAAGCTTTCTTT
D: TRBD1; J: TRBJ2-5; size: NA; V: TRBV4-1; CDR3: CASSQKPDRDRETQYF; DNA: TGCGCCAGCAGCCAAAAGCCAGACAGGGATCGGGAGACCCAGTACTTC
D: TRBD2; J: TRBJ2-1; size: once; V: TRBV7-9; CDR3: CASSTRGGHLGEQFF; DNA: TGTGCCAGCAGCACCCGGGGGGGCCACTTAGGAGAGCAGTTCTTC
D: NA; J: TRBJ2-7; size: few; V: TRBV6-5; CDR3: CASSSTYEQYF; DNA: TGTGCCAGCAGTTCAACCTACGAGCAGTACTTC
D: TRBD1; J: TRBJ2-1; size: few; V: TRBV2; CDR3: CASDRAPLENEQFF; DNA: TGTGCCAGTGACAGGGCCCCTTTGGAGAATGAGCAGTTCTTC
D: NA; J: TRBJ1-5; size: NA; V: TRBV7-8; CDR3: CASSPSRVGQPQHF; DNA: TGTGCCAGCAGCCCGAGCAGGGTCGGTCAGCCCCAGCATTTT
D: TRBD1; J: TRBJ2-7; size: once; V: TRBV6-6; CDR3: CATITAQGAHLEQYF; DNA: TGTGCCACCATCACGGCCCAGGGGGCGCATCTCGAGCAGTACTTC
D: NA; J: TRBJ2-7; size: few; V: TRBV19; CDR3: CASKEYRTSYEQYF; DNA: TGTGCCAGTAAAGAGTACCGCACCTCCTACGAGCAGTACTTC
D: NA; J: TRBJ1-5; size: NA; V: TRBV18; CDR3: CASSPAGLNQPQHF; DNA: TGTGCCAGCTCACCAGCAGGGCTCAATCAGCCCCAGCATTTT
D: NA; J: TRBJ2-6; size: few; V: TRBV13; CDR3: CASSYGSGANVLTF; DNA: TGTGCCAGCAGCTACGGCTCTGGGGCCAACGTCCTGACTTTC
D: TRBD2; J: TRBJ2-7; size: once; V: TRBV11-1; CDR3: CASSRTSGEYEQYF; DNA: TGTGCCAGCAGCCGGACTAGCGGAGAGTACGAGCAGTACTTC
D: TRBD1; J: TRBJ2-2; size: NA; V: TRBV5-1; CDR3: CASSQDRGDGELFF; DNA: TGCGCCAGCAGCCAGGACAGGGGAGACGGGGAGCTGTTTTTT
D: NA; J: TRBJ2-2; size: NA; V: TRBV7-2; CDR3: CASSSTRVGGELFF; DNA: TGTGCCAGCAGCTCCACCAGGGTCGGCGGGGAGCTGTTTTTT
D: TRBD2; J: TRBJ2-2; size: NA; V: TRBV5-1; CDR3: CASSLLAGANTGELFF; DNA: TGCGCCAGCAGCTTACTAGCGGGGGCCAACACCGGGGAGCTGTTTTTT
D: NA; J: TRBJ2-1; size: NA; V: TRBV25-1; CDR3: CASSDRSTSSSYNEQFF; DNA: TGTGCCAGCAGCGATAGGTCAACTAGCAGCTCCTACAATGAGCAGTTCTTC
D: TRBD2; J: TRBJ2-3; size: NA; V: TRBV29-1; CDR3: CSVVGLAGTDTQYF; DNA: TGCAGCGTTGTAGGGCTAGCGGGGACAGATACGCAGTATTTT
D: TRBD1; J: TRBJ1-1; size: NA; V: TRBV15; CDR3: CATSRLQGMNTEAFF; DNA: TGTGCCACCAGCAGGTTACAGGGGATGAACACTGAAGCTTTCTTT
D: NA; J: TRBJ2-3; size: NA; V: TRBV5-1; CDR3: CASSSIGVTDTQYF; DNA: TGCGCCAGCAGCTCCATCGGGGTCACAGATACGCAGTATTTT
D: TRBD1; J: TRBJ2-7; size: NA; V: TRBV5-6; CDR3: CASSLLQGMNYEQYF; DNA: TGTGCCAGCAGCTTGTTACAGGGGATGAACTACGAGCAGTACTTC
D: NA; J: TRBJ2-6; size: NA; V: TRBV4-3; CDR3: CASRHSGANVLTF; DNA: TGCGCCAGCAGACACTCTGGGGCCAACGTCCTGACTTTC
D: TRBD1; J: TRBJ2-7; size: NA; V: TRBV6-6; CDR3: CASSYSRTGNSYEQYF; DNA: TGTGCCAGCAGTTACTCGAGGACAGGGAATTCCTACGAGCAGTACTTC
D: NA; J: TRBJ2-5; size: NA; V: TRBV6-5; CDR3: CASSSVDSLQETQYF; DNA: TGTGCCAGCAGTTCCGTGGACTCACTCCAAGAGACCCAGTACTTC
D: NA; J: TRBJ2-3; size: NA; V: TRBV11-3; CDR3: CASSLQGVTDTQYF; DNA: TGTGCCAGCAGCTTACAGGGTGTGACAGATACGCAGTATTTT
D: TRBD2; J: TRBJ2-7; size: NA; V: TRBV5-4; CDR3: CASSIRGGLATYEQYF; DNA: TGTGCCAGCAGCATAAGGGGGGGACTAGCGACCTACGAGCAGTACTTC
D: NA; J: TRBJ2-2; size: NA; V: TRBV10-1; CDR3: CASSQTLGTGELFF; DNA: TGCGCCAGCAGCCAGACTCTGGGCACCGGGGAGCTGTTTTTT
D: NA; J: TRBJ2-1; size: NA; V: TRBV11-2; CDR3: CASRPLAADYNEQFF; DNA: TGTGCCAGCAGACCTTTAGCGGCTGATTACAATGAGCAGTTCTTC
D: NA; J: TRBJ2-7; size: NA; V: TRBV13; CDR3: CASSSWTAEGEQYF; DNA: TGTGCCAGCAGCTCATGGACTGCCGAAGGCGAGCAGTACTTC
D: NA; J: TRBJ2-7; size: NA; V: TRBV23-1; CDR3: CASSRREGGSYEQYF; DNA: TGCGCCAGCAGTCGCCGAGAAGGGGGATCCTACGAGCAGTACTTC
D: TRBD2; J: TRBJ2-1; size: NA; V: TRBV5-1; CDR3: CASSPPGLQYNEQFF; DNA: TGCGCCAGCAGCCCTCCGGGACTACAATACAATGAGCAGTTCTTC
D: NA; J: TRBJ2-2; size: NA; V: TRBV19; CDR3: CASSGGGTGELFF; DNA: TGTGCTAGTAGTGGTGGAGGTACCGGGGAGCTGTTTTTT
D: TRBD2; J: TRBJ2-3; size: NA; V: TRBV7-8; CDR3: CASSPRRGGVKDTQYF; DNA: TGTGCCAGCAGCCCAAGGCGGGGGGGCGTAAAAGATACGCAGTATTTT
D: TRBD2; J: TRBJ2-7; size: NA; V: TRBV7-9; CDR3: CASRGRDNHEQYF; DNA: TGTGCCAGCCGGGGGAGGGATAATCACGAGCAGTACTTC
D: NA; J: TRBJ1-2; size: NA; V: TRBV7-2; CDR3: CASSLGRVYGYTF; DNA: TGTGCCAGCAGCTTAGGGAGGGTCTATGGCTACACCTTC
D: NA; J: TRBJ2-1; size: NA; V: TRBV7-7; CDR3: CASRLQGKVPYNEQFF; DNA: TGTGCCAGCAGACTACAGGGTAAGGTACCCTACAATGAGCAGTTCTTC
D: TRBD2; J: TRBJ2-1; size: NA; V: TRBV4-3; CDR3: CASSQSLRLARFF; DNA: TGCGCCAGCAGCCAGAGCCTCCGACTAGCCCGGTTCTTC
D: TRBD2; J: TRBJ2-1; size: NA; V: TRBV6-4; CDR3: CASSAGGPNEQFF; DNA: TGTGCCAGCAGTGCGGGAGGGCCCAATGAGCAGTTCTTC
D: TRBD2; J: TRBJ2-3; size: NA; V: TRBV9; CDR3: CASSVELAGNTDTQYF; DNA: TGTGCCAGCAGCGTAGAACTAGCGGGGAACACAGATACGCAGTATTTT
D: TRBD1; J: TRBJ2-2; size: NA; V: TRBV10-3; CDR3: CAITGTGNTGELFF; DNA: TGTGCCATTACCGGGACAGGAAACACCGGGGAGCTGTTTTTT
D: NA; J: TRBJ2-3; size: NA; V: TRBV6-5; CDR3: CASSGGGHTDTQYF; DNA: TGTGCCAGCAGTGGGGGGGGCCACACAGATACGCAGTATTTT
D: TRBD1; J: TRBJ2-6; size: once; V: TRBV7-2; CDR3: CASSLVPRGSGANVLTF; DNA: TGTGCCAGCAGCTTAGTCCCCAGGGGGTCTGGGGCCAACGTCCTGACTTTC
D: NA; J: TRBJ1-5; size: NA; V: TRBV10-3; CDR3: CAISTGQNQPQHF; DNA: TGTGCCATCAGTACAGGGCAGAATCAGCCCCAGCATTTT
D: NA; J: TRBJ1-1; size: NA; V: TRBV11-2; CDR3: CASSFSNLNTEAFF; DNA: TGTGCCAGCAGCTTCAGTAACCTGAACACTGAAGCTTTCTTT
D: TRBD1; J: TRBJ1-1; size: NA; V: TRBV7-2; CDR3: CASSGQGRTEAFF; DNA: TGTGCCAGCTCGGGACAGGGGCGCACTGAAGCTTTCTTT
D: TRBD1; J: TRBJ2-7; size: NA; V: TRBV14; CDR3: CASSRPGQGPYEQYF; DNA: TGTGCCAGCAGTCGTCCGGGACAGGGTCCCTACGAGCAGTACTTC
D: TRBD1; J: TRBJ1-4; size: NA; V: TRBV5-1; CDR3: CASSSPGQGNEKLFF; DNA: TGCGCCAGCAGCTCCCCGGGACAGGGGAATGAAAAACTGTTTTTT
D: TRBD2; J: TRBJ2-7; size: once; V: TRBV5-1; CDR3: CASGLAGADEQYF; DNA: TGCGCCAGCGGGTTAGCGGGAGCAGACGAGCAGTACTTC
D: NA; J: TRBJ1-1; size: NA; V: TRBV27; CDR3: CASSPLLWGQNTEAFF; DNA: TGTGCCAGCAGCCCGCTCTTGTGGGGGCAAAACACTGAAGCTTTCTTT
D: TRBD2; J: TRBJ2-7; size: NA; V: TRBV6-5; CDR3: CASSSPGLAYEQYF; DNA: TGTGCCAGCAGTTCCCCGGGACTAGCTTACGAGCAGTACTTC